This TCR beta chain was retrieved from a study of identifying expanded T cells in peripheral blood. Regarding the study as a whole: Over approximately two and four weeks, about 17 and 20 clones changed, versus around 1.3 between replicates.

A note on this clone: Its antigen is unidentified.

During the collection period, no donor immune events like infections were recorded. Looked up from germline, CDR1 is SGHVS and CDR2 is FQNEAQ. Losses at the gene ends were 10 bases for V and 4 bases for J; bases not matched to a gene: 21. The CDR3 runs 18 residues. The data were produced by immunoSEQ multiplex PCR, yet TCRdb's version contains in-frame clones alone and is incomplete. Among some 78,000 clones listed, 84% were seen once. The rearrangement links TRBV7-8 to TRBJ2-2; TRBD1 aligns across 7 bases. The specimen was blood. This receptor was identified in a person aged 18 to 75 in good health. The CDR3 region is CATSRGGQYIAGTGELFF. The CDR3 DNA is TGTGCCACCTCCCGAGGGGGACAGTACATTGCTGGCACCGGGGAGCTGTTTTTT.